This T cell receptor (beta chain) comes out of a study of molecular identifiers for immune sequencing clone quantification. Background on the study: Four of five splits of RNA from approximately 22,000 or 94,000 naive CD8 cells were sequenced in replicates.

Previously described methods and listed TCR primers were employed for the bulk TCR libraries. MiXCR, applied by TCRdb to the PCR reads, yields one record per CDR3 protein. Among hundreds of thousands of distinct CDR3 sequences listed, roughly 23% were seen once. The CDR3 runs to 15 residues. Germline CDR1 SGHDT, CDR2 YYEEEE. J lost 1 base, V lost 7 bases, and 6 bases had no gene match. Sequencing was done on a sample of naive CD8+ T cells from blood, with Jurkat cell RNA spiked in. Subset indicated: FACS-sorted CD8+CD4-CCR7+CD45RA+ naive T cells. The receptor was isolated from a human donor in good health. Some libraries in this study had Jurkat cell RNA spiked in. The chain couples TRBV5-6 to TRBJ2-3, with TRBD2 identical over 10 bases. CDR3 in amino acids: CASGSGTSGTDTQYF. CDR3 nucleotide sequence: TGTGCCAGCGGCTCGGGGACTAGCGGCACAGATACGCAGTATTTT.